This T cell receptor (beta chain) was sequenced during a study of T cells in Graves' hyperthyroidism and ophthalmopathy. Notes on the study in general: The model predicted ophthalmopathy a median about 6.6 months before onset.

Amplification yielded TCR beta CDR3 regions, with RNA transcripts as the source. HTBI primers were employed in a first-round RT-PCR of the TCR CDR3. One entry per CDR3 protein, called by TCRdb with MiXCR from the multiplex PCR reads. The data show nearly 600,000 distinct CDR3 sequences, approximately 15% seen once. Every diagnosis used clinical symptoms, serum thyroxine and TRAb, thyroid ultrasound and orbital computed tomography. Progressors' blood was drawn at hyperthyroidism diagnosis, before ophthalmopathy symptoms. As for this clonotype: Its matching antigen is unknown.

The CDR3 loop spans 15 amino acids. With 6 bases removed from V and 6 bases from J, the gap between germline ends came to 18 bases. CDR1 is MDHEN and CDR2 is SYDVKM in the germline V gene. What was sequenced was blood. The source is a woman between 25 and 40 years old with Graves' hyperthyroidism that later progressed to Graves' ophthalmopathy. V gene TRBV28 combines with J gene TRBJ1-5; TRBD1 is a possible D gene (5 bases). CDR3 region: CASSNAVWGGQPQHF. The CDR3 nucleotides read TGTGCCAGCAGCAACGCGGTCTGGGGCGGTCAGCCCCAGCATTTT.